Listed below are T cell receptor beta chains from one sample, sequenced in a study of T-cell reconstitution after alpha-beta-depleted transplantation in children. A single record per CDR3 protein comes from TCRdb applying MiXCR to the PCR reads. The sample records 700,000 to 950,000 distinct CDR3 sequences, 16% being singletons. The sample here was PBMCs, mostly from graft donor cells, taken 360 days after TCRalphabeta/CD19-depleted stem cell transplant. All receptors derive from a male patient younger than 18 who had a stem cell transplant for acute lymphoblastic leukemia, so the T cells may come from the graft donor. The CDR3 runs from the conserved cysteine through the conserved F or W. Fields, in order: clone size, V gene, CDR3 length, D gene, J gene, CDR3 DNA, CDR3 protein. The D gene is left open where the match is weak. Clone size is stated in some rows and not others, as once, few, many or a class when expanded.

clone size: many; V gene: TRBV5-1; CDR3 length: 14; D gene: TRBD1; J gene: TRBJ1-1; CDR3 DNA: TGCGCCAGCAGCTTGAGGCAGGGGGTCACTGAAGCTTTCTTT; CDR3 protein: CASSLRQGVTEAFF
clone size: -; V gene: TRBV5-1; CDR3 length: 12; D gene: -; J gene: TRBJ2-4; CDR3 DNA: TGCGCCAGCACGGGTGCCAAAAACATTCAGTACTTC; CDR3 protein: CASTGAKNIQYF
clone size: -; V gene: TRBV7-9; CDR3 length: 14; D gene: -; J gene: TRBJ1-2; CDR3 DNA: TGTGCCAGCAGCTCCTACGATACTAACTATGGCTACACCTTC; CDR3 protein: CASSSYDTNYGYTF
clone size: few; V gene: TRBV21-1; CDR3 length: 12; D gene: -; J gene: TRBJ1-5; CDR3 DNA: TGTGCCAGCAGCTCCAGAGGGCACGATTTGCATTTT; CDR3 protein: CASSSRGHDLHF
clone size: many; V gene: TRBV3-1; CDR3 length: 13; D gene: TRBD1; J gene: TRBJ1-2; CDR3 DNA: TGTGCCAGCTCCGCAGGGGGATGGGATGGCTACACCTTC; CDR3 protein: CASSAGGWDGYTF
clone size: -; V gene: TRBV29-1; CDR3 length: 13; D gene: -; J gene: TRBJ1-2; CDR3 DNA: TGCAGCGTTGAACCTGACACGAACTATGGCTACACCTTC; CDR3 protein: CSVEPDTNYGYTF
clone size: -; V gene: TRBV20-1; CDR3 length: 20; D gene: TRBD1; J gene: TRBJ1-2; CDR3 DNA: TGCAGTGCTAGAGATTCTGGGGCCCAGGGGGCGAATACTACCTATGGTGGCTACACCTTC; CDR3 protein: CSARDSGAQGANTTYGGYTF
clone size: once; V gene: TRBV6-2/TRBV6-3; CDR3 length: 14; D gene: -; J gene: TRBJ2-1; CDR3 DNA: TGTGCCAGCAGTTACTACGGACTCTACAATGAGCAGTTCTTC; CDR3 protein: CASSYYGLYNEQFF
clone size: -; V gene: TRBV20-1; CDR3 length: 14; D gene: -; J gene: TRBJ2-7; CDR3 DNA: TGCAGTGCTAGAGTTCAGACAGCCACCTACGAGCAGTACTTC; CDR3 protein: CSARVQTATYEQYF
clone size: few; V gene: TRBV7-2; CDR3 length: 23; D gene: TRBD2; J gene: TRBJ2-2; CDR3 DNA: TGTGCCAGCAGCTTCTGGCTAGCACAGGGATGGCTAGCGGGAACCCCTACTACCGGGGAGCTGTTTTTT; CDR3 protein: CASSFWLAQGWLAGTPTTGELFF
clone size: -; V gene: TRBV5-1; CDR3 length: 16; D gene: TRBD1; J gene: TRBJ2-2; CDR3 DNA: TGCGCCAGCAGCTTGGGGACAGGGTTGTTGGCCGGGGAGCTGTTTTTT; CDR3 protein: CASSLGTGLLAGELFF
clone size: -; V gene: TRBV4-2; CDR3 length: 15; D gene: TRBD2; J gene: TRBJ2-3; CDR3 DNA: TGTGCCAGCAGCCAGCGGGAGGGCCGGGGAGATACGCAGTATTTT; CDR3 protein: CASSQREGRGDTQYF
clone size: -; V gene: TRBV4-2; CDR3 length: 15; D gene: TRBD2; J gene: TRBJ2-1; CDR3 DNA: TGTGCCAGCAGCCAAGATCCAGCGGGAGGGAGGGAGCAGTTCTTC; CDR3 protein: CASSQDPAGGREQFF
clone size: few; V gene: TRBV29-1; CDR3 length: 13; D gene: TRBD1; J gene: TRBJ2-1; CDR3 DNA: TGCAGCCTTGGGGGACAGGAGTTTTATGGGCAGTTCTTC; CDR3 protein: CSLGGQEFYGQFF
clone size: once; V gene: TRBV6-1; CDR3 length: 14; D gene: TRBD2; J gene: TRBJ2-7; CDR3 DNA: TGTGCCAGCAAGGGGCTAGCGGGAGTCTACGAGCAGTACTTC; CDR3 protein: CASKGLAGVYEQYF
clone size: once; V gene: TRBV4-1; CDR3 length: 15; D gene: TRBD2; J gene: TRBJ2-7; CDR3 DNA: TGCGCCAGCAGCCTTCTAGCGGTGGGGGTGTACGAGCAGTACTTC; CDR3 protein: CASSLLAVGVYEQYF
clone size: few; V gene: TRBV5-1; CDR3 length: 15; D gene: TRBD2; J gene: TRBJ2-3; CDR3 DNA: TGCGCCAGCAGCTTATACGGGAGGGCCAGAGATACGCAGTATTTT; CDR3 protein: CASSLYGRARDTQYF
clone size: -; V gene: TRBV12-3/TRBV12-4; CDR3 length: 13; D gene: -; J gene: TRBJ2-3; CDR3 DNA: TGTGCCAGCCGCTACCAGGGCGCAGATACGCAGTATTTT; CDR3 protein: CASRYQGADTQYF
clone size: few; V gene: TRBV9; CDR3 length: 15; D gene: TRBD2; J gene: TRBJ2-5; CDR3 DNA: TGTGCCAGCAGCGTAGGGGCTAGCGGGGGGGAGACCCAGTACTTC; CDR3 protein: CASSVGASGGETQYF
clone size: -; V gene: TRBV20-1; CDR3 length: 14; D gene: TRBD2; J gene: TRBJ2-5; CDR3 DNA: TGCAGTGCCAGGCCCCCCGGGAGGGGGGAGACCCAGTACTTC; CDR3 protein: CSARPPGRGETQYF
clone size: -; V gene: TRBV29-1; CDR3 length: 15; D gene: TRBD2; J gene: TRBJ2-7; CDR3 DNA: TGCAGCGTTGTAAGGCGGGGGGCAACAGCCTACGAGCAGTACTTC; CDR3 protein: CSVVRRGATAYEQYF
clone size: -; V gene: TRBV5-1; CDR3 length: 16; D gene: -; J gene: TRBJ2-1; CDR3 DNA: TGCGCCAGCAGCCCGCAGGCCTTTAGTGGGGGGAATGAGCAGTTCTTC; CDR3 protein: CASSPQAFSGGNEQFF
clone size: few; V gene: TRBV7-9; CDR3 length: 15; D gene: -; J gene: TRBJ1-1; CDR3 DNA: TGTGCCAGCAGCTTGAATAAGGGAAGGAACACTGAAGCTTTCTTT; CDR3 protein: CASSLNKGRNTEAFF
clone size: -; V gene: TRBV6-5; CDR3 length: 14; D gene: -; J gene: TRBJ2-3; CDR3 DNA: TGTGCCAGCAGTTCCCCTTTTAGTAAAGATACGCAGTATTTT; CDR3 protein: CASSSPFSKDTQYF
clone size: -; V gene: TRBV18; CDR3 length: 14; D gene: TRBD1; J gene: TRBJ2-1; CDR3 DNA: TGTGCCAGCTCACCACCTTTACAGGGGAATGAGCAGTTCTTC; CDR3 protein: CASSPPLQGNEQFF
clone size: few; V gene: TRBV10-3; CDR3 length: 15; D gene: TRBD2; J gene: TRBJ2-3; CDR3 DNA: TGTGCCATCAGTGAGACTAGCGGGCCCCCAGATACGCAGTATTTT; CDR3 protein: CAISETSGPPDTQYF
clone size: -; V gene: TRBV12-2; CDR3 length: 16; D gene: -; J gene: TRBJ2-7; CDR3 DNA: TGTGCAAGTCGCTCCTGCCTTAGCGGGAGGGAGCACGAGCAGTACTTC; CDR3 protein: CASRSCLSGREHEQYF
clone size: -; V gene: TRBV6-1; CDR3 length: 14; D gene: -; J gene: TRBJ2-5; CDR3 DNA: TGTGCCAGCAGCTCTAGTGGGGGGCAAGAGACCCAGTACTTC; CDR3 protein: CASSSSGGQETQYF
clone size: few; V gene: TRBV5-1; CDR3 length: 18; D gene: -; J gene: TRBJ1-1; CDR3 DNA: TGCGCCAGCAGCTGGCCCCGGGGGATATTGACCGTGAACACTGAAGCTTTCTTT; CDR3 protein: CASSWPRGILTVNTEAFF
clone size: few; V gene: TRBV12-3/TRBV12-4; CDR3 length: 15; D gene: -; J gene: TRBJ2-1; CDR3 DNA: TGTGCCAGCAGTTTGGCCGGGGATAACTACAATGAGCAGTTCTTC; CDR3 protein: CASSLAGDNYNEQFF
clone size: many; V gene: TRBV7-3; CDR3 length: 14; D gene: -; J gene: TRBJ1-1; CDR3 DNA: TGTGCCAGCAGCTTAGGTCAGGGTAGCGCTGAAGCTTTCTTT; CDR3 protein: CASSLGQGSAEAFF
clone size: -; V gene: TRBV5-1; CDR3 length: 19; D gene: TRBD1; J gene: TRBJ2-1; CDR3 DNA: TGCGCCAGCAGGACCGACCGGGACAGGGGGCTCAGCTCCTACAATGAGCAGTTCTTC; CDR3 protein: CASRTDRDRGLSSYNEQFF
clone size: -; V gene: TRBV28; CDR3 length: 16; D gene: -; J gene: TRBJ2-3; CDR3 DNA: TGTGCCAGCAGTTCACCCAGGGGAAGGTTCACAGATACGCAGTATTTT; CDR3 protein: CASSSPRGRFTDTQYF
clone size: many; V gene: TRBV12-3/TRBV12-4; CDR3 length: 14; D gene: -; J gene: TRBJ2-1; CDR3 DNA: TGTGCCAGCAGGGTAGGGAGCTCCTACAATGAGCAGTTCTTC; CDR3 protein: CASRVGSSYNEQFF
clone size: many; V gene: TRBV12-3/TRBV12-4; CDR3 length: 17; D gene: TRBD1; J gene: TRBJ1-2; CDR3 DNA: TGTGCCAGCAGTTTACGGCAGGGGGCGCGGAATTGGGCTGGCTACACCTTC; CDR3 protein: CASSLRQGARNWAGYTF
clone size: few; V gene: TRBV20-1; CDR3 length: 15; D gene: -; J gene: TRBJ1-1; CDR3 DNA: TGCAGTGCTAGAGGATCGGGCAGGAAGGACACTGAAGCTTTCTTT; CDR3 protein: CSARGSGRKDTEAFF
clone size: few; V gene: TRBV9; CDR3 length: 14; D gene: -; J gene: TRBJ1-6; CDR3 DNA: TGTGCCAGCAGCCTCGACAGGCTAAATTCACCCCTCCACTTT; CDR3 protein: CASSLDRLNSPLHF
clone size: -; V gene: TRBV3-1; CDR3 length: 14; D gene: TRBD1; J gene: TRBJ2-7; CDR3 DNA: TGTGCCAGCAGCCCCTACAGGGGATTCTACGAGCAGTACTTC; CDR3 protein: CASSPYRGFYEQYF
clone size: -; V gene: TRBV19; CDR3 length: 15; D gene: -; J gene: TRBJ2-1; CDR3 DNA: TGTGCCAGTAGATTCGTCGCGAGCTCCTACAATGAGCAGTTCTTC; CDR3 protein: CASRFVASSYNEQFF
clone size: -; V gene: TRBV28; CDR3 length: 12; D gene: -; J gene: TRBJ2-1; CDR3 DNA: TGTGCCAGCAGTTTAGAGGGAACGCAGCAGTTCTTC; CDR3 protein: CASSLEGTQQFF
clone size: few; V gene: TRBV12-3/TRBV12-4; CDR3 length: 15; D gene: -; J gene: TRBJ2-4; CDR3 DNA: TGTGCCAGCAGTTTGTATACGGGAGCCAAAAACATTCAGTACTTC; CDR3 protein: CASSLYTGAKNIQYF
clone size: few; V gene: TRBV5-1; CDR3 length: 15; D gene: -; J gene: TRBJ2-5; CDR3 DNA: TGCGCCAGCAGCTTGTTAGAGGCGGATTCCGAGACCCAGTACTTC; CDR3 protein: CASSLLEADSETQYF
clone size: many; V gene: TRBV25-1; CDR3 length: 13; D gene: -; J gene: TRBJ2-1; CDR3 DNA: TGTGCCAGCAGTGACCCAGGGTACAATGAGCAGTTCTTC; CDR3 protein: CASSDPGYNEQFF